These 8 T cell receptor beta chains were all obtained from the same sample, sequenced in a study of blood T cell repertoires in COVID-19. Some clones are missing from TCRdb's copy, which holds only in-frame ones; the method was immunoSEQ multiplex PCR. The sample contains under 350,000 clones, about four fifths of which appear only once. Specimen: peripheral blood. The source of these receptors is a woman aged 45-65 years who had recovered from COVID-19.

This sequence joins TRBV6-2 or TRBV6-3 and TRBJ1-5, with D possibly TRBD1 on 5 matching bases. CDR3 length: 15 amino acids. V lost 4 bases to trimming and J lost 0 bases, with 10 bases between them. Germline CDR1 is MNHEY and CDR2 is SVGEGT. In DNA, the CDR3 is TGTGCCAGCAGTTTACAGGAGGGTAGCAATCAGCCCCAGCATTTT. Translating it yields CASSLQEGSNQPQHF.

The chain recombines TRBV4-3 with TRBJ1-1; TRBD1 matches at 7 bases. Germline V gives CDR1 LGHNA, CDR2 YSLEER. The V gene end was trimmed by 5 bases and the J gene end by 1 base; junction bases not matched to a gene: 7. The CDR3 runs 15 residues. The CDR3 nucleotides read TGCGCCAGCAGCGTAGGGGACAGCGGGAACACTGAAGCTTTCTTT. Protein sequence: CASSVGDSGNTEAFF.

CDR3: CASSLLMADTQYF. CDR3 DNA sequence: TGTGCCAGCAGCCTATTAATGGCAGATACGCAGTATTTT. This rearrangement joins TRBV7-3 to TRBJ2-3, with D hard to call. This CDR3 is 13 amino acids long. The germline V and J ends were trimmed by 5 bases and 4 bases, with 10 bases remaining between them. Looked up from germline, CDR1 is SGHTA and CDR2 is FQGTGA.

CDR3 DNA: TGTGCCAGCAGCCATCAGGGGAACACCGGGGAGCTGTTTTTT. As protein: CASSHQGNTGELFF. The chain is built from TRBV3-1 (or the pseudogene TRBV3-2) and TRBJ2-2, with D tentatively TRBD1 (5 bases). Per germline, CDR1 LGHDT and CDR2 YNNKEL (reference sequence). This CDR3 has 14 residues. Trimming shortened V by 3 bases and J by 1 base, and 6 bases separated the two germline ends.

This chain uses TRBV4-2 with TRBJ2-2; no clear D. The CDR3 loop spans 16 amino acids. V dropped 0 bases and J dropped 2 bases, with 10 bases sitting between them. CDR1 LGHNA and CDR2 YNFKEQ come from the germline V gene. Written as DNA, the CDR3 is TGTGCCAGCAGCCAAGATTTCGGTTTAAACACCGGGGAGCTGTTTTTT. This translates into CASSQDFGLNTGELFF.

The chain combines TRBV2 with TRBJ2-1; D possibly corresponds to TRBD2 (5 bases). Germline V gene lookup returns CDR1 SNHLY and CDR2 FYNNEI. The CDR3 is 13 residues long. Between the trimmed V and J ends, which lost 3 bases and 5 bases, there was a span of 8 bases. The CDR3 protein is CASSEPGDNEQFF. The CDR3 DNA sequence: TGTGCCAGCAGTGAGCCCGGGGACAATGAGCAGTTCTTC.

The rearrangement uses TRBV6-2 or TRBV6-3 and TRBJ2-4; a possible D gene is TRBD1 (7 bases). The length of the CDR3 is 15 residues. V was trimmed by 0 bases and J by 8 bases, leaving 14 bases between them. Germline V gives CDR1 MNHEY, CDR2 SVGEGT. This chain's CDR3 is CASSYSTRGEDIQYF. The CDR3 bases are TGTGCCAGCAGTTACTCGACCAGGGGGGAGGACATTCAGTACTTC.

The chain has TRBV5-6 and TRBJ2-5; 7 positions agree with TRBD1. J was trimmed by 1 base and V by 0 bases; bases with no gene match: 3. The V gene's germline CDR1 is SGHDT and CDR2 YYEEEE. This CDR3 is built from 15 residues. The CDR3 loop is CASSLAQGVQETQYF. CDR3 DNA sequence: TGTGCCAGCAGCTTGGCGCAGGGGGTCCAAGAGACCCAGTACTTC.